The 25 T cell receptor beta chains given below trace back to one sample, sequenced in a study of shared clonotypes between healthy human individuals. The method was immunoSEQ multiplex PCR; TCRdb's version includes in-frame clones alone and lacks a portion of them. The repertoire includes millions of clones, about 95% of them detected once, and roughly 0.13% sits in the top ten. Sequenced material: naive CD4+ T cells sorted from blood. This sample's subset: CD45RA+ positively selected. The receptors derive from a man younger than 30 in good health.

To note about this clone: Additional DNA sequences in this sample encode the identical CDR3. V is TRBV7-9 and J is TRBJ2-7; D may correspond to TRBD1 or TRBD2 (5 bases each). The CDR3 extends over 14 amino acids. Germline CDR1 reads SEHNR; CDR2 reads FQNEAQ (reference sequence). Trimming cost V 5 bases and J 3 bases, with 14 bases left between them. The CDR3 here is CASSLGPGSYEQYF. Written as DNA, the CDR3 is TGTGCCAGCAGCCTGGGACCGGGTAGCTACGAGCAGTACTTC. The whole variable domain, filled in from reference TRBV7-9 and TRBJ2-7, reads DTGVSQNPRHKITKRGQNVTFRCDPISEHNRLYWYRQTLGQGPEFLTYFQNEAQLEKSRLLSDRFSAERPKGSFSTLEIQRTEQGDSAMYLCASSLGPGSYEQYFGPGTRLTVT.

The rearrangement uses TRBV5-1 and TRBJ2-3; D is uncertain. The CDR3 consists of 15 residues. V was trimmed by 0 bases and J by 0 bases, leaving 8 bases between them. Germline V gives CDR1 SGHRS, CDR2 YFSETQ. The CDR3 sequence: CASSLAYRSTDTQYF. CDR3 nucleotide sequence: TGCGCCAGCAGCTTGGCTTATAGGAGCACAGATACGCAGTATTTT.

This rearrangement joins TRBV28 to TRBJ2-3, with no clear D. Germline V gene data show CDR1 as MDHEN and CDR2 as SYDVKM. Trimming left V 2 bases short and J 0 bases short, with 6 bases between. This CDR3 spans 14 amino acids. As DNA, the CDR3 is TGTGCCAGCAGTTTAAGCAGCAGCACAGATACGCAGTATTTT. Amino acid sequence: CASSLSSSTDTQYF.

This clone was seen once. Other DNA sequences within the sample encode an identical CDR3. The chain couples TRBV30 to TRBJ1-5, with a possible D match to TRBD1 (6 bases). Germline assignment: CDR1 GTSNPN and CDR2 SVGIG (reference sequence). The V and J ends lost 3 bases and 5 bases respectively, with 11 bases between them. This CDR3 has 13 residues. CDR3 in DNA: TGTGCCTGGAGCCAGGGGCTGGATCAGCCCCAGCATTTT. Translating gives CAWSQGLDQPQHF.

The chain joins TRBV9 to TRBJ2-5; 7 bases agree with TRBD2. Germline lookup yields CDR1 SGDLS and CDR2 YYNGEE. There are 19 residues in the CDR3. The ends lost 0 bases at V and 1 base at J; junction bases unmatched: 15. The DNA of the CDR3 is TGTGCCAGCAGCGTAGGCCCCGGGAGGCAAGCAGGGACCCAAGAGACCCAGTACTTC. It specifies CASSVGPGRQAGTQETQYF.

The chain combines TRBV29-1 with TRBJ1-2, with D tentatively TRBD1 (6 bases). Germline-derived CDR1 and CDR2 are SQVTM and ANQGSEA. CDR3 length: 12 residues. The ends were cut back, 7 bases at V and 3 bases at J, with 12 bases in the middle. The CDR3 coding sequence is TGCAGCGGATCTGAGGGGGACTATGGCTACACCTTC. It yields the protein CSGSEGDYGYTF.

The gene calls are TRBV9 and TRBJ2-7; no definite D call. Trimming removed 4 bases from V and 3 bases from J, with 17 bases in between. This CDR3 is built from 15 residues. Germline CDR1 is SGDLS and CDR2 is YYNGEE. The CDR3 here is CASSPGQPVLYEQYF. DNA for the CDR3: TGTGCCAGCAGCCCCGGCCAGCCAGTTCTCTACGAGCAGTACTTC.

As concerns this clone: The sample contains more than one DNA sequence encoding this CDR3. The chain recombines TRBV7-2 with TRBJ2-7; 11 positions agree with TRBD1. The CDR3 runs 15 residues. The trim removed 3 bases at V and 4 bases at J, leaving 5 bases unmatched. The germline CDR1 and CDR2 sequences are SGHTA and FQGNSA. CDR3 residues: CASSLAGTGGYEQYF. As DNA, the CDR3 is TGTGCCAGCAGCTTGGCCGGGACAGGGGGTTACGAGCAGTACTTC.

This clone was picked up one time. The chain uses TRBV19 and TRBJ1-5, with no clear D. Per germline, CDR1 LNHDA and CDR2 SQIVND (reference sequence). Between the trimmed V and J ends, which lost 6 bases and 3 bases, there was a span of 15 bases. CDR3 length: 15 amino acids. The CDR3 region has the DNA TGTGCCAGTAGGATTGGGAGGGATATCAATCAGCCCCAGCATTTT. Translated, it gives CASRIGRDINQPQHF.

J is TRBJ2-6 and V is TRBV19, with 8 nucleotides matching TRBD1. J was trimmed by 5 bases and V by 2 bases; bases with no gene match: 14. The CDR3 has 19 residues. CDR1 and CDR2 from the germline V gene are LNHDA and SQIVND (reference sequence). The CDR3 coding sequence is TGTGCCAGTAGTATAAAAGGCGGGACAGGAGAACCTCGGGCCAACGTCCTGACTTTC. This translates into CASSIKGGTGEPRANVLTF.

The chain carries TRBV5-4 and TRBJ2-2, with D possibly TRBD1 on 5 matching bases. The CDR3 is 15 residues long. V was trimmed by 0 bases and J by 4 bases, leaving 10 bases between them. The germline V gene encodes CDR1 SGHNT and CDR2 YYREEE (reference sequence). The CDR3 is CASSLVGRGTGELFF. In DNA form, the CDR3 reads TGTGCCAGCAGCTTGGTGGGAAGGGGCACCGGGGAGCTGTTTTTT.

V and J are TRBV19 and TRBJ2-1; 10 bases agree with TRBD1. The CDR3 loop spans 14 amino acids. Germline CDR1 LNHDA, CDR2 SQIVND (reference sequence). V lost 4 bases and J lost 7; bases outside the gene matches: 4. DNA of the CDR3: TGTGCCAGTAGTACGACAGGGGGCGCGAATGAGCAGTTCTTC. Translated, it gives CASSTTGGANEQFF.

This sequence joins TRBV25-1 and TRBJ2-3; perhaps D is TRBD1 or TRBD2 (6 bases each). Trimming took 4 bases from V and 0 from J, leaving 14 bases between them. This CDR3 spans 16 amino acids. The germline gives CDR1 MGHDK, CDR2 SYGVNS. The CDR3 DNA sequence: TGTGCCAGCAGTGTTTCCCCGGGGGCTAGCACAGATACGCAGTATTTT. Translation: CASSVSPGASTDTQYF.

The CDR3: CASRFRGSKTQYF. The CDR3 region has the DNA TGTGCCAGCAGATTTAGGGGGTCCAAGACCCAGTACTTC. V is TRBV28 and J is TRBJ2-5; maybe TRBD1 (6 bases). Per germline, CDR1 MDHEN and CDR2 SYDVKM. This CDR3 comprises 13 residues. V shed 6 bases and J shed 6 bases, with 14 bases lying between them.

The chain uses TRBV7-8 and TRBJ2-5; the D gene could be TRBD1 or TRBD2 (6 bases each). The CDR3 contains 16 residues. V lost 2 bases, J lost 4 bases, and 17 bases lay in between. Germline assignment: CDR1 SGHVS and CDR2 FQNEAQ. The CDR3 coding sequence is TGTGCCAGCAGCTTACTCACCTTCAGGGGAGGAGAGACCCAGTACTTC. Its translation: CASSLLTFRGGETQYF.

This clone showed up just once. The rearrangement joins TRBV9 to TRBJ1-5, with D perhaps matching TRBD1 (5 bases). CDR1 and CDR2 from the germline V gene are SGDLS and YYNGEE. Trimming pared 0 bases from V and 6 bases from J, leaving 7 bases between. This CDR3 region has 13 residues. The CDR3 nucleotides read TGTGCCAGCAGCGTAGCAGGGCTTCAGCCCCAGCATTTT. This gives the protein CASSVAGLQPQHF.

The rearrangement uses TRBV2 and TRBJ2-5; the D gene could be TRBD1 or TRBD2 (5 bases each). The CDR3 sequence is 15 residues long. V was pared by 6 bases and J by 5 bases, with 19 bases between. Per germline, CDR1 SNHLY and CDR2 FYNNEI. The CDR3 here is CASSPTAAWGETQYF. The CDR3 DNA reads TGTGCCAGCAGCCCCACAGCAGCCTGGGGGGAGACCCAGTACTTC.

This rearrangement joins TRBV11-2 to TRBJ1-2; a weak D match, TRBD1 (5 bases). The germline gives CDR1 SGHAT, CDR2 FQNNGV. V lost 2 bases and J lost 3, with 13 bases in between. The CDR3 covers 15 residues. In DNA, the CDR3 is TGTGCCAGCAGCTTATCTGGGGCCCGCGACTATGGCTACACCTTC. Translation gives CASSLSGARDYGYTF.

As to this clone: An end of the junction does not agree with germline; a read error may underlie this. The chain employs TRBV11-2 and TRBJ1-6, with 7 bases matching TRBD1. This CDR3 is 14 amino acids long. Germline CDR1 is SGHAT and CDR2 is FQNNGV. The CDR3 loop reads CASSLDRTNLPLHF. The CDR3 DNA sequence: TGTGCCAGCAGCCTGGACAGGACAAATTTACCCCTCCACTTT.

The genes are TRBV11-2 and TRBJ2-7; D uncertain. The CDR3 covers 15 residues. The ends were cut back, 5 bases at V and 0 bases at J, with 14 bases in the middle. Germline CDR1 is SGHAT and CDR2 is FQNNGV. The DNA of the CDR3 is TGTGCCAGCAGCCGGGTCACGGGCAGCTCCTACGAGCAGTACTTC. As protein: CASSRVTGSSYEQYF.

In DNA, the CDR3 is TGTGCCAGCAGTCGAGACAGGGGGGCCTACGAGCAGTACTTC. It specifies CASSRDRGAYEQYF. The chain carries TRBV28 and TRBJ2-7; TRBD1 matches at 9 bases. CDR1 and CDR2 from the germline V gene are MDHEN and SYDVKM. Trimming cost V 5 bases and J 2 bases; bases outside gene matches: 4. The CDR3 spans 14 residues. Full variable domain (outside the CDR3, taken from reference TRBV28 and TRBJ2-7): DVKVTQSSRYLVKRTGEKVFLECVQDMDHENMFWYRQDPGLGLRLIYFSYDVKMKEKGDIPEGYSVSREKKERFSLILESASTNQTSMYLCASSRDRGAYEQYFGPGTRLTVT.

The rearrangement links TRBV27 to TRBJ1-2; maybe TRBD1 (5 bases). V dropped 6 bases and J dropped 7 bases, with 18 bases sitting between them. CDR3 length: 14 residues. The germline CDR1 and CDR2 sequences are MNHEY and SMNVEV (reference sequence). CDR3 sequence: CASSPRGGLGGYTF. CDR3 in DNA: TGTGCCAGCAGCCCCCGGGGGGGATTAGGTGGCTACACCTTC.

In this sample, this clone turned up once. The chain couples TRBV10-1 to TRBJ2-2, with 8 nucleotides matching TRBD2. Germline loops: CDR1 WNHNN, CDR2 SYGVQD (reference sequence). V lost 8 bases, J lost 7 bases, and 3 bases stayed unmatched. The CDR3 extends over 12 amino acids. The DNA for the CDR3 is TGCGCCAGCCCGCGGGGGGACGGGGAGCTGTTTTTT. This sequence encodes CASPRGDGELFF.

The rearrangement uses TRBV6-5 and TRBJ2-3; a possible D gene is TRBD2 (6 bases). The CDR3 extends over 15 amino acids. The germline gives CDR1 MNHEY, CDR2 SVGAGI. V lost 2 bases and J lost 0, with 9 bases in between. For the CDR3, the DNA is TGTGCCAGCAGTTACAATCGGGGGAGCACAGATACGCAGTATTTT. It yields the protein CASSYNRGSTDTQYF.

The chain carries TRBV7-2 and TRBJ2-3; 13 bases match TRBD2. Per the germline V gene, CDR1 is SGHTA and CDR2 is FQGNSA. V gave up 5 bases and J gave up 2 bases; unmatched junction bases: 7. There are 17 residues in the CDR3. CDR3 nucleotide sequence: TGTGCCAGCAGCCTTAGGACTAGCGGGGGTCTCACAGATACGCAGTATTTT. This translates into CASSLRTSGGLTDTQYF.